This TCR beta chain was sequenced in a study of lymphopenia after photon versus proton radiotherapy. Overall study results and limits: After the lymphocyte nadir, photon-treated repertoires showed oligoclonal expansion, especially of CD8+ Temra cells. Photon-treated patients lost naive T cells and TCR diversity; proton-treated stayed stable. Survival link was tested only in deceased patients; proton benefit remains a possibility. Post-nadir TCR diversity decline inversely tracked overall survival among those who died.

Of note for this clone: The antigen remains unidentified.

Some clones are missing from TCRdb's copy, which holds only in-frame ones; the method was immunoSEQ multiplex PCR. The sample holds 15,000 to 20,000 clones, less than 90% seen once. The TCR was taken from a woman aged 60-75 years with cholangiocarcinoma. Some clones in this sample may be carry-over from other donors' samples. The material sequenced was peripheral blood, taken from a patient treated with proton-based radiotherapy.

Here the CDR3 DNA reads TGTGCCAGCAGCTTAGTAGGGACAAGCACTGAAGCTTTCTTT. This gives the protein CASSLVGTSTEAFF. The gene calls are TRBV7-2 and TRBJ1-1; D perhaps matches TRBD1 (6 bases). The CDR3 spans 14 residues. Trimming pared 1 base from V and 4 bases from J, leaving 10 bases between. The V gene's germline CDR1 is SGHTA and CDR2 FQGNSA.